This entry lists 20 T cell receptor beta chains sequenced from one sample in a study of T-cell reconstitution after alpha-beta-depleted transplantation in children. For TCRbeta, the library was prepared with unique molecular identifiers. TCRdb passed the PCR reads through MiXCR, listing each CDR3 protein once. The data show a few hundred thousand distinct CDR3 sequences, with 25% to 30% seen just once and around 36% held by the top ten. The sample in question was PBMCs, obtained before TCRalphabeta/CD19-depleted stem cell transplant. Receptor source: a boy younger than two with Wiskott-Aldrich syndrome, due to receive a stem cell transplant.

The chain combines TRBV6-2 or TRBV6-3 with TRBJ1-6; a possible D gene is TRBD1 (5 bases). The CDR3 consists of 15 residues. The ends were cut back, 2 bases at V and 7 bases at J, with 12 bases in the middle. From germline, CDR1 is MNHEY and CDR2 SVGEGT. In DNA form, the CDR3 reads TGTGCCAGCAGTTACACCGAGTCAGGGAATTCACCCCTCCACTTT. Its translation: CASSYTESGNSPLHF.

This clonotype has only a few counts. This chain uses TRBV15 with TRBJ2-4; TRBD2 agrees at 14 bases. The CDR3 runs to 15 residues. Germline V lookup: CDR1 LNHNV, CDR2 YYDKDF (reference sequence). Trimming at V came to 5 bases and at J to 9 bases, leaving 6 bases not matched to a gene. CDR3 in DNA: TGTGCCACCAGCGAGGGACTAGCGGGAGTGGGCATTCAGTACTTC. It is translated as CATSEGLAGVGIQYF. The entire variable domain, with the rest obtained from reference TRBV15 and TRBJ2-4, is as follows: DAMVIQNPRYQVTQFGKPVTLSCSQTLNHNVMYWYQQKSSQAPKLLFHYYDKDFNNEADTPDNFQSRRPNTSFCFLDIRSPGLGDTAMYLCATSEGLAGVGIQYFGAGTRLSVL.

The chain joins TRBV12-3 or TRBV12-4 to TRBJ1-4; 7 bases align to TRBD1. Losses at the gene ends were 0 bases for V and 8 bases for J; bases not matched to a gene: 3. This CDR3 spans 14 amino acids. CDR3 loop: CASSLAGTAEKLFF. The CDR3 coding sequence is TGTGCCAGCAGTTTAGCCGGGACAGCGGAAAAACTGTTTTTT.

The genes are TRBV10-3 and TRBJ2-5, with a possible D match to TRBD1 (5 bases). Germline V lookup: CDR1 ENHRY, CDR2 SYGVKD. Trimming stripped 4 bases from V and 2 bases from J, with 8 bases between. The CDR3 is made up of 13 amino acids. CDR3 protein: CAISVRQQETQYF. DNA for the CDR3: TGTGCCATCAGTGTTAGACAGCAAGAGACCCAGTACTTC.

The CDR3: CASSGGTPRTDTQYF. As DNA, the CDR3 is TGCGCCAGCAGCGGCGGGACCCCACGAACAGATACGCAGTATTTT. V usage is TRBV5-1 and J usage is TRBJ2-3, with D maybe TRBD2 (6 bases). CDR3 length: 15 amino acids. CDR1 SGHRS and CDR2 YFSETQ come from the germline V gene. Trimming pared 4 bases from V and 3 bases from J, leaving 15 bases between. The full variable domain, rest sourced from reference TRBV5-1 and TRBJ2-3, is KAGVTQTPRYLIKTRGQQVTLSCSPISGHRSVSWYQQTPGQGLQFLFEYFSETQRNKGNFPGRFSGRQFSNSRSEMNVSTLELGDSALYLCASSGGTPRTDTQYFGPGTRLTVL.

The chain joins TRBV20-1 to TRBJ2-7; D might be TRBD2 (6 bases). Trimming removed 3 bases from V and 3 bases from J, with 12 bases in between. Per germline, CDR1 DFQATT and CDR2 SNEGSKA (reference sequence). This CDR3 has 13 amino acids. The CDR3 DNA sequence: TGCAGTGCTAGGGCCGGGGGTTTCTACGAGCAGTACTTC. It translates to CSARAGGFYEQYF.

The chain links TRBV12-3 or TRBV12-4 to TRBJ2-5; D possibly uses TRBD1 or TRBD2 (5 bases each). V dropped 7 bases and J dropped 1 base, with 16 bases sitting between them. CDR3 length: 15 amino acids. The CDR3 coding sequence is TGTGCCAGCACCCTTGTGGGACGACCCCAAGAGACCCAGTACTTC. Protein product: CASTLVGRPQETQYF.

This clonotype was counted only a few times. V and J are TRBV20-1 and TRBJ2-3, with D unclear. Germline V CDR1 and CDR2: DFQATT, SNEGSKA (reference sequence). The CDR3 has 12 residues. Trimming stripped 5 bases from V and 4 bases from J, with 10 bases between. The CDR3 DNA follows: TGCAGTGCTTGGGAAACCCCAGATACGCAGTATTTT. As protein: CSAWETPDTQYF.

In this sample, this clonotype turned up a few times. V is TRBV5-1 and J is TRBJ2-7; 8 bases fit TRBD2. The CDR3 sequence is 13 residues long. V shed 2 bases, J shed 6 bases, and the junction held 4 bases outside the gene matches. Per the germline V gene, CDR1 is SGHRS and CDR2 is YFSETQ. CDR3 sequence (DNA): TGCGCCAGCAGCTTACCGGGGGGGGCCGAGCAGTACTTC. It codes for CASSLPGGAEQYF.

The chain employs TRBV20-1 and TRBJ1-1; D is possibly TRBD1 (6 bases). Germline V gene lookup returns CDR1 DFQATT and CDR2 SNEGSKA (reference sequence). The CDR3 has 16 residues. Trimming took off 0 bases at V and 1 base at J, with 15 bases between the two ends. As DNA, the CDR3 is TGCAGTGCTAGAGATCTGATCAGGGGCCAGAACACTGAAGCTTTCTTT. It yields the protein CSARDLIRGQNTEAFF.

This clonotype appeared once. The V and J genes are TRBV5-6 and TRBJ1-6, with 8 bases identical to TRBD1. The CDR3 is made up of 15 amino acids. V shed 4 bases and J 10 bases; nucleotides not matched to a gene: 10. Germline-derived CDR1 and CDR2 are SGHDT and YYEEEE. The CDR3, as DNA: TGTGCCAGCAGCCTAAGACGGACAGGGTTCTCACCCCTCCACTTT. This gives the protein CASSLRRTGFSPLHF.

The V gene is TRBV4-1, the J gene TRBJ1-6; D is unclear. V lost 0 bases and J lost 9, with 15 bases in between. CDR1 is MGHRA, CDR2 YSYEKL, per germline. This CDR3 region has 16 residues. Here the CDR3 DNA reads TGCGCCAGCAGCCAAGATAACGGGGTAGAAATTTCACCCCTCCACTTT. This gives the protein CASSQDNGVEISPLHF.

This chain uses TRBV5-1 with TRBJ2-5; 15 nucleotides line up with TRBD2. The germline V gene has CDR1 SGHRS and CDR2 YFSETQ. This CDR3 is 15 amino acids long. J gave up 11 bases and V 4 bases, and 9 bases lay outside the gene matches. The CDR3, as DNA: TGCGCCAGCAGCCCCGTTCTCGGGACTAGCGGGGGGCAGTACTTC. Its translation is CASSPVLGTSGGQYF.

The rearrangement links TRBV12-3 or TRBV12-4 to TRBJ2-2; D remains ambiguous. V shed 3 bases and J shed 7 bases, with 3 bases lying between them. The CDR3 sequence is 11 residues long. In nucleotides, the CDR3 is TGTGCCAGCAGTTTTCTCGGGGAGCTGTTTTTT. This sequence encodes CASSFLGELFF.

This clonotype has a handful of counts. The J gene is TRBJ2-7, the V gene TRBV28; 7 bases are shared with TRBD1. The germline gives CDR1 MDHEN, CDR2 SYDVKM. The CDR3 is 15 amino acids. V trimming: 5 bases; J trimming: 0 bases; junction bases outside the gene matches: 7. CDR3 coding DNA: TGTGCCAGCAGTCGGACAGGCGCCTTCTCCTACGAGCAGTACTTC. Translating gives CASSRTGAFSYEQYF.

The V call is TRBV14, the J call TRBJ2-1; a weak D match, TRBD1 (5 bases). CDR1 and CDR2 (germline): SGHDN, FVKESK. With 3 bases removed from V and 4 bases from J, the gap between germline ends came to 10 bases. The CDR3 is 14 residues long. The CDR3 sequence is CASSQETVYNEQFF. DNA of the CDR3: TGTGCCAGCAGCCAGGAGACAGTTTACAATGAGCAGTTCTTC.

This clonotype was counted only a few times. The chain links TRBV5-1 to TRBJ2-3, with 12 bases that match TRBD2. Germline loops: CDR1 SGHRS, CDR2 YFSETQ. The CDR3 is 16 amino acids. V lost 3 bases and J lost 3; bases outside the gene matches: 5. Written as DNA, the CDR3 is TGCGCCAGCAGCTCACGACTAGCGGGAGTAACAGATACGCAGTATTTT. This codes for CASSSRLAGVTDTQYF.

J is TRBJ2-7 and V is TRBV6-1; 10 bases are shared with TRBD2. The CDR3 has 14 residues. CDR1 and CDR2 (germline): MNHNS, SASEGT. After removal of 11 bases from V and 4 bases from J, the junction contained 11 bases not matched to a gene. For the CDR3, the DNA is TGTGCCGGAAAGAAGCGGGAGGGCCTTTACGAGCAGTACTTC. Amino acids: CAGKKREGLYEQYF.

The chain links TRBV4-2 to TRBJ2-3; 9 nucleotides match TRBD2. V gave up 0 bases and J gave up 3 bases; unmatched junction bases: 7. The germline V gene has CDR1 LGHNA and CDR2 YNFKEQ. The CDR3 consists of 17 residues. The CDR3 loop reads CASSQDLRSGRTDTQYF. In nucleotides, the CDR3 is TGTGCCAGCAGCCAAGATTTGAGGAGCGGGAGGACAGATACGCAGTATTTT.

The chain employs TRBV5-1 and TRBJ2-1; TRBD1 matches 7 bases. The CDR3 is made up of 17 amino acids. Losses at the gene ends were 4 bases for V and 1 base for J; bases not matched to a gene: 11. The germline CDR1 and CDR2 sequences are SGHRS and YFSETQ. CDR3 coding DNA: TGCGCCAGCAGCAGCGGACAGGCACCAAGATCCTACAATGAGCAGTTCTTC. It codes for CASSSGQAPRSYNEQFF.